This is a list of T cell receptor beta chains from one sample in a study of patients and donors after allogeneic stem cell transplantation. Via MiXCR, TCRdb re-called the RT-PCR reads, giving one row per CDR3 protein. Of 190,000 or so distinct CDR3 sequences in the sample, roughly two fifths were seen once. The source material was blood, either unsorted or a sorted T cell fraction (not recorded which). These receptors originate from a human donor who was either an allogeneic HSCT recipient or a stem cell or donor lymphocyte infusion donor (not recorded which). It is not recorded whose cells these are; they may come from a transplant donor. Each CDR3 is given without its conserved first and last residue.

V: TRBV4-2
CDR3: ASSQGGAGIFEQY

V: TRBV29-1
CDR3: SVRTGLRSSYNEQF

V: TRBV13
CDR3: ASSLRTSQETQY

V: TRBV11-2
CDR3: ASSLALAGAYNEQF

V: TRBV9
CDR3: ASSVSRQMNTEAF

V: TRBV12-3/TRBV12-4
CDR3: ASSPSPGQRVGDTEAF

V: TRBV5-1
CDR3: ASSLRTGGVYNEQF

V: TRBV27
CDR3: ASSSFMSSYNEQF

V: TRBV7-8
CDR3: ASSLLTFAGTTNTEAF

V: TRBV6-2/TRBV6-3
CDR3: ASSSDKREFGTQY

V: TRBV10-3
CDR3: AITEVPTTEAF

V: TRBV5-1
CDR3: ASSGTGVAEAF

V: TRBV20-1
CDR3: SAREDRVEAF

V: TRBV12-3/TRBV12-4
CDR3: ASSLYQGEYTEAF

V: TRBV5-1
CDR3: ASSLGSRTGNTEAF

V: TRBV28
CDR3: ASSPAGGSPSPNYGYT

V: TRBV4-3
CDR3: ASSQDLNVDEQF

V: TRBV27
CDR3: ASSFRGLVGYT

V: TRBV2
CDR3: ASSSGPYTGELF

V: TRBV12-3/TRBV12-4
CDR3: ASSSPENGRPRTEAF

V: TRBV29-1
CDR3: SIQGDRYEQY

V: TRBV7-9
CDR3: ASSGRLGGAIDEQF

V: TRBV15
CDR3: ATSRDLGGTEQY

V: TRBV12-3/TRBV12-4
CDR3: ASRFLGAPYNEQF

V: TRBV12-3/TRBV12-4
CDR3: ASRGAETAINEKLF

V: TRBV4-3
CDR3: ASSQDRPGPSTNEKLF

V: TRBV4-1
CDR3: ASSQDIGRAGNEQF

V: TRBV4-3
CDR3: ASSQEAGYTGELF

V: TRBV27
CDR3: ASSSRDRTYEQY

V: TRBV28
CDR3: ASSFPSARALTSYEQY

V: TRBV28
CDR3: ASSLTPRAYEQY

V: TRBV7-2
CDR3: ASSLEPLLNTEAF

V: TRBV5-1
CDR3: ASSFELAGAYEQY

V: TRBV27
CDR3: AGLAGGRDEQF

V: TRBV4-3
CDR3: ASSHYTAPNTGELF

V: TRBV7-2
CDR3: ASSLFRQGSEKLF

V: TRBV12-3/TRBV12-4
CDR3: ASSFRQSYNEQF

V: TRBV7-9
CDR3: ASSPRTRQRDTEAF

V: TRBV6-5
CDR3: ASSYGQGGNEQF

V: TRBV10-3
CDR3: AISGDTYGYT

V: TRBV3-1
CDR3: ASSPEDRAYEQY

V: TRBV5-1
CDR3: ASSLSRGGNSVNTEAF

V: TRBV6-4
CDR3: ASKGSGDTEAF

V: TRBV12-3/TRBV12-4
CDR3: ASSPGTSGAEQY

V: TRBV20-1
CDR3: SARDSTYGYT

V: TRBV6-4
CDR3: ASTKGRRAEAF

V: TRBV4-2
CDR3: ASSQEGTGGGNTIY

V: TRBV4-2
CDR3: ASSQPERNPGTDTQY

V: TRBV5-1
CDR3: ASAAGGAPNTGELF

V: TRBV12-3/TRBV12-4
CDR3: ASSLWISGNTIY

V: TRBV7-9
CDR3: ASSPPVGHPGTEAF

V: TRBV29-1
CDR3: SVEGIHDGTQY

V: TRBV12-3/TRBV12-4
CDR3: ASSLGQPDTQY

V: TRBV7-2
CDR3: ASSLDRVNEKLF

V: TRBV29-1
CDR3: SVDPGRANTEAF

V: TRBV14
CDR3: ASSQRISYNEQF

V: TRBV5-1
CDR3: ASSSGTASNYGYT

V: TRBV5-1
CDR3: ASTRTGDGYT

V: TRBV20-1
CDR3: SAIPTGRGDIQY

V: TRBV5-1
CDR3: ASSLELAGGPLYNEQF